One and the same sample provided the 10 T cell receptor beta chains below, sequenced in a study of PD-L1 blockade in urothelial cancer. Libraries were prepared by immunoSEQ multiplex PCR; TCRdb keeps only in-frame clonotypes and omits some of them. This sample has more than 35,000 clones, with 80% to 95% found just once. The sequenced sample was PBMCs, obtained around atezolizumab (anti-PD-L1) treatment. The receptors derive from a man between 65 and 85 years old with urothelial cancer.

The chain combines TRBV2 with TRBJ1-2; D is perhaps TRBD1 (5 bases). This CDR3 spans 15 amino acids. With 0 bases removed from V and 5 bases from J, the gap between germline ends came to 13 bases. Germline V CDR1 and CDR2: SNHLY, FYNNEI. CDR3 coding DNA: TGTGCCAGCAGTGAAGCGGGTGGGGGGGGTTATGGCTACACCTTC. It codes for CASSEAGGGGYGYTF.

The chain has TRBV30 and TRBJ2-4; D remains ambiguous. Germline V gene sequence: CDR1 GTSNPN, CDR2 SVGIG (reference sequence). This CDR3 spans 16 amino acids. V lost 1 base and J 2 bases, leaving 15 bases between the germline ends. This chain's CDR3 is CAWSDKNNYPKNIQYF. Written as DNA, the CDR3 is TGTGCCTGGAGTGATAAAAACAACTACCCCAAAAACATTCAGTACTTC.

The V and J genes are TRBV5-4 and TRBJ2-2, with a weak D call TRBD1 (5 bases). CDR1 and CDR2 (germline): SGHNT, YYREEE (reference sequence). V shed 4 bases and J shed 5 bases, with 18 bases lying between them. The CDR3 sequence is 16 residues long. The CDR3 DNA follows: TGTGCCAGCAGCCTATCCCCAGGGATCGGGACCGGGGAGCTGTTTTTT. Its protein product is CASSLSPGIGTGELFF.

The V and J genes are TRBV5-4 and TRBJ1-1; maybe TRBD1 (6 bases). This CDR3 is 15 amino acids long. Germline V gene lookup returns CDR1 SGHNT and CDR2 YYREEE (reference sequence). The V gene lost 0 bases and the J gene lost 5 bases, with 14 bases spanning the gap. CDR3 DNA: TGTGCCAGCAGCTTGGTTCCGGAGAGGGGGACTGAAGCTTTCTTT. Protein product: CASSLVPERGTEAFF.

The CDR3 protein is CASSLKRERYEQYF. The CDR3, as DNA: TGCGCCAGCAGCCTTAAGAGGGAACGATACGAGCAGTACTTC. The genes are TRBV10-2 and TRBJ2-7, with TRBD2 as a possible D gene (5 bases). The CDR3 is 14 amino acids. V gave up 6 bases and J gave up 4 bases, with 16 bases separating them. Per the germline V gene, CDR1 is WSHSY and CDR2 is SAAADI.

The CDR3 spells CASSPTVSSYNEQFF. CDR3 nucleotides: TGTGCCAGCAGCCCGACTGTGAGCTCCTACAATGAGCAGTTCTTC. The rearrangement links TRBV28 to TRBJ2-1; D uncertain. Germline CDR1 is MDHEN and CDR2 is SYDVKM. This CDR3 has 15 residues. V was trimmed by 6 bases and J by 0 bases, leaving 12 bases between them.

The rearrangement joins TRBV6-1 to TRBJ2-2; D call uncertain. Trimming stripped 0 bases from V and 15 bases from J, with 17 bases between. The germline V gene has CDR1 MNHNS and CDR2 SASEGT. The CDR3 sequence is 14 residues long. DNA for the CDR3: TGTGCCAGCAGTGAAGCGAGGCTCTCCGTACCTTTGTTTTTT. Encoded protein: CASSEARLSVPLFF.

V usage is TRBV19 and J usage is TRBJ2-4, with D tentatively TRBD2 (6 bases). V dropped 6 bases and J dropped 6 bases, with 12 bases sitting between them. CDR1 LNHDA and CDR2 SQIVND come from the germline V gene (reference sequence). This CDR3 contains 13 residues. CDR3 protein: CASRERGGNIQYF. In nucleotides, the CDR3 is TGTGCCAGTAGAGAAAGGGGAGGAAACATTCAGTACTTC.

A remark on this clone: Other DNA sequences in the same sample also yield this CDR3. CDR3 in DNA: TGTGCCAGCAGTCCGACAGGGGCCTATGGCTACACCTTC. Protein product: CASSPTGAYGYTF. This chain joins TRBV27 and TRBJ1-2, with 8 bases aligning to TRBD1. V gave up 5 bases and J gave up 4 bases; unmatched junction bases: 3. Germline loops: CDR1 MNHEY, CDR2 SMNVEV (reference sequence). This CDR3 spans 13 amino acids.

The V call is TRBV28, the J call TRBJ2-3; TRBD2 matches 7 bases. Losses at the gene ends were 6 bases for V and 2 bases for J; bases not matched to a gene: 8. CDR1 is MDHEN, CDR2 SYDVKM, per germline. The length of the CDR3 is 15 residues. The CDR3 loop reads CASSLWREFTDTQYF. The CDR3 DNA sequence: TGTGCCAGCAGCCTTTGGCGGGAGTTCACAGATACGCAGTATTTT.